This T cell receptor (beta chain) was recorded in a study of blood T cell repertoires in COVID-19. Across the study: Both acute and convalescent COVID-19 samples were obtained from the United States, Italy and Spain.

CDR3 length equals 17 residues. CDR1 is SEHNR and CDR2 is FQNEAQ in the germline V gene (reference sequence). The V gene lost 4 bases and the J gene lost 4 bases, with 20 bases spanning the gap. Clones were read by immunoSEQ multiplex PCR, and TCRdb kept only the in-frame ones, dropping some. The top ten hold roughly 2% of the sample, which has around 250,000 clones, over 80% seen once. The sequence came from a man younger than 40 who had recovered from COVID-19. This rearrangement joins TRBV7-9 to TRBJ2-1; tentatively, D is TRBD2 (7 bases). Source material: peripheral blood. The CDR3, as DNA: TGTGCCAGCAGCTGGGGCGGGGGACATAAACAGTACAATGAGCAGTTCTTC. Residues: CASSWGGGHKQYNEQFF.